This TCR beta chain was sequenced for a study of Graves' ophthalmopathy and Graves' hyperthyroidism. Looking at the study overall: The stable label applied to hyperthyroidism with no ophthalmopathy within 18 months of follow-up. General study points: At 60% to 71% sensitivity and 72.22% specificity, the model predicted progression of the ophthalmopathy.

This clonotype was observed many times. Its antigen is currently unknown. The CDR3 consists of 15 residues. The V end lost 3 bases, the J end lost 4 bases, and 14 bases lay between the germline ends. Looked up from germline, CDR1 is SGHNT and CDR2 is YYREEE (reference sequence). CDR3 regions of TCR beta were amplified from RNA transcripts. First-round RT-PCR with HTBI primers preceded a second-round multiplex PCR. TCRdb reprocessed the multiplex PCR reads via MiXCR and lists one record per CDR3 protein. Of more than 1,000,000 distinct CDR3 sequences listed, about 40% are singletons. In this cohort, patients with other autoimmune diseases, uncontrolled infections, pregnancy or lactation were excluded.

Specimen: peripheral blood or thyroid tissue (not recorded which). The chain uses TRBV5-4 and TRBJ1-3; tentatively, D is TRBD1 (5 bases). This receptor was identified in an adult man with Graves' hyperthyroidism. Here the CDR3 DNA reads TGTGCCAGCAGCTGGACCGGGACGGGAGGAAACACCATATATTTT. This codes for CASSWTGTGGNTIYF.